The 25 T cell receptor beta chains below were found in one sample sequenced in a study of Graves' ophthalmopathy and Graves' hyperthyroidism (dated by TCRdb to the late 2010s). The sequencing machine was an Illumina HiSeq 2000. For repertoire sequencing, the TCR beta CDR3 regions were amplified from RNA transcripts. A first-round RT-PCR used HTBI primers with the Qiagen OneStep RT-PCR kit, followed by a second-round multiplex PCR, size selection and purification. Using fastp trimming at Q25 and MiXCR clonotype assembly, TCRdb reanalyzed the public sequencing data and kept in-frame beta chains. One record per CDR3 amino acid sequence lists the most common genes and DNA. This sample has 210,000 or so distinct CDR3 sequences in its table, and approximately 28% of those were observed once. The top ten hold approximately 9.6% of the sample. The sample taken for sequencing was peripheral blood. Source of these receptors: a man over 45 with Graves' ophthalmopathy. Donor details come from another sample of the same person, matched by shared clones.

This clonotype was seen ten or more times. The chain carries TRBV20-1 and TRBJ1-5; D is uncertain. This CDR3 has 12 amino acids. The V and J ends lost 6 bases and 5 bases respectively, with 11 bases between them. CDR1 is DFQATT, CDR2 SNEGSKA, per germline (reference sequence). The CDR3 sequence is CSANLGYQPQHF. CDR3 DNA sequence: TGCAGTGCAAACTTGGGATATCAGCCCCAGCATTTT.

In this sample, this clonotype turned up many times. The rearrangement joins TRBV6-5 to TRBJ1-1; D not certain. Germline V gives CDR1 MNHEY, CDR2 SVGAGI. V was cut by 5 bases and J by 7 bases, with 11 bases left in between. The CDR3 contains 12 residues. The CDR3 here is CASSRATSEAFF. CDR3 nucleotides: TGTGCCAGCAGTAGGGCGACAAGTGAAGCTTTCTTT.

This clonotype was counted once. The V gene is TRBV5-1, the J gene TRBJ1-1; 9 bases align to TRBD1. CDR3 length equals 16 residues. From germline, CDR1 is SGHRS and CDR2 YFSETQ. V trimming: 4 bases; J trimming: 1 base; junction bases outside the gene matches: 8. CDR3 bases: TGCGCCAGCAGCATAGGGACAGGGCGGACGAACACTGAAGCTTTCTTT. Translating gives CASSIGTGRTNTEAFF.

This clonotype has at least ten counts. V usage is TRBV28 and J usage is TRBJ2-7; D is undetermined. V lost 6 bases and J 0 bases, leaving 6 bases between the germline ends. The germline CDR1 and CDR2 sequences are MDHEN and SYDVKM. This CDR3 is built from 12 residues. The CDR3 coding sequence is TGTGCCAGCAGCTTAGGCTCCTACGAGCAGTACTTC. It translates to CASSLGSYEQYF. The variable domain in full, with the rest retrieved from reference TRBV28 and TRBJ2-7, is DVKVTQSSRYLVKRTGEKVFLECVQDMDHENMFWYRQDPGLGLRLIYFSYDVKMKEKGDIPEGYSVSREKKERFSLILESASTNQTSMYLCASSLGSYEQYFGPGTRLTVT.

This clonotype was seen a few times. The gene calls are TRBV6-1 and TRBJ2-5; possibly TRBD1 for D (5 bases). This CDR3 contains 13 residues. Trimming cost V 2 bases and J 7 bases, with 11 bases left between them. The V gene's germline CDR1 is MNHNS and CDR2 SASEGT. The CDR3 bases are TGTGCCAGCAGTGAAACCAGGGCAGTGACCCAGTACTTC. Its translation is CASSETRAVTQYF.

The sample holds many counts of this clonotype. V gene TRBV2 combines with J gene TRBJ1-6; D call uncertain. This CDR3 has 14 amino acids. Trimming stripped 3 bases from V and 8 bases from J, with 11 bases between. Germline CDR1 and CDR2: SNHLY and FYNNEI. The CDR3 nucleotides are TGTGCCAGCAGTGATACGGGGTCGGATTCACCCCTCCACTTT. This encodes CASSDTGSDSPLHF.

This clonotype has ten or more counts. V usage is TRBV7-6 and J usage is TRBJ2-7, with 11 positions matching TRBD1. This CDR3 has 16 residues. CDR1 is SGHVS and CDR2 is FNYEAQ in the germline V gene. J gave up 4 bases and V 5 bases, and 10 bases lay outside the gene matches. CDR3 amino acids: CASSPATGTGGYEQYF. CDR3 nucleotide sequence: TGTGCCAGCAGCCCCGCTACCGGGACAGGGGGATACGAGCAGTACTTC.

The chain joins TRBV12-3 or TRBV12-4 to TRBJ1-2, with 9 bases matching TRBD1. V was pared by 7 bases and J by 2 bases, with 2 bases of the junction left unmatched. The CDR3 is 13 residues long. CDR3 amino acids: CASIGTGNYGYTF. The CDR3, as DNA: TGTGCCAGCATTGGGACAGGGAACTATGGCTACACCTTC.

This clonotype has just a few counts. The chain employs TRBV30 and TRBJ2-7; tentatively, D is TRBD1 (5 bases). The CDR3 sequence is 12 residues long. Per germline, CDR1 GTSNPN and CDR2 SVGIG (reference sequence). Deletions cut 4 bases from V and 3 bases from J, with 10 bases between. The CDR3 coding sequence is TGTGCCTGGATTCGGCAGGGCTACGAGCAGTACTTC. Residues: CAWIRQGYEQYF.

This clonotype was picked up many times. The chain employs TRBV9 and TRBJ2-7, with TRBD1 identical over 10 bases. Losses at the gene ends were 2 bases for V and 3 bases for J; bases not matched to a gene: 2. There are 14 residues in the CDR3. Germline values: CDR1 SGDLS, CDR2 YYNGEE. The CDR3 region is CASSVGTGDYEQYF. The CDR3 bases are TGTGCCAGCAGCGTGGGGACAGGGGACTACGAGCAGTACTTC.

This clonotype came up many times. This sequence joins TRBV6-1 and TRBJ2-2; D perhaps matches TRBD2 (6 bases). CDR1 and CDR2 from the germline V gene are MNHNS and SASEGT. The CDR3 covers 14 residues. The V and J ends lost 3 bases and 7 bases respectively, with 12 bases between them. For the CDR3, the DNA is TGTGCCAGCAGTGACGGGGGATTGAGCGGGGAGCTGTTTTTT. Its protein is CASSDGGLSGELFF.

This clonotype was detected many times. The chain combines TRBV20-1 with TRBJ2-5; 9 nucleotides match TRBD1. Trimming at V came to 6 bases and at J to 5 bases, leaving 4 bases not matched to a gene. The length of the CDR3 is 12 residues. Germline V gene data show CDR1 as DFQATT and CDR2 as SNEGSKA (reference sequence). CDR3 DNA sequence: TGCAGTGCAACTGGGACAGGGGAGACCCAGTACTTC. It encodes CSATGTGETQYF.

This clonotype was detected many times. The J gene is TRBJ1-3, the V gene TRBV9, with D hard to call. Germline V gene lookup returns CDR1 SGDLS and CDR2 YYNGEE. Trimming pared 2 bases from V and 0 bases from J, leaving 12 bases between. The CDR3 is 16 amino acids. CDR3 sequence: CASSVVPSGSGNTIYF. In DNA form, the CDR3 reads TGTGCCAGCAGCGTTGTCCCGTCGGGCTCTGGAAACACCATATATTTT.

This clonotype was recorded many times. The CDR3 here is CASGTLQGAGQYF. CDR3 DNA: TGTGCCAGCGGGACCCTACAGGGGGCAGGGCAGTACTTC. The V and J genes are TRBV19 and TRBJ2-7, with 9 nucleotides matching TRBD1. V lost 9 bases and J lost 9; bases outside the gene matches: 12. The CDR3 is 13 residues long. CDR1 LNHDA and CDR2 SQIVND come from the germline V gene (reference sequence).

This clonotype appeared many times. The V and J genes are TRBV14 and TRBJ2-7; 10 nucleotides agree with TRBD2. CDR1 SGHDN and CDR2 FVKESK come from the germline V gene. CDR3 size: 15 residues. Trimming removed 1 base from V and 1 base from J; junction bases left unmatched: 1. CDR3 bases: TGTGCCAGCAGCCAAGGAGCGGGAGGGTCCTACGAGCAGTACTTC. It translates to CASSQGAGGSYEQYF.

This clonotype was counted ten times or more. The V and J genes are TRBV6-5 and TRBJ2-7; D unclear. In germline, CDR1 is MNHEY, CDR2 SVGAGI. Between the trimmed V and J ends, which lost 6 bases and 6 bases, there was a span of 21 bases. CDR3 length: 15 amino acids. The DNA of the CDR3 is TGTGCCAGCAGAACCGGGCCAACCCCTACCGGCGAGCAGTACTTC. Translation: CASRTGPTPTGEQYF.

This clonotype was recorded many times. DNA of the CDR3: TGTGCCTGGAGTGTACACGGCACTGAAGCTTTCTTT. It codes for CAWSVHGTEAFF. This chain uses TRBV30 with TRBJ1-1; D ambiguous. The length of the CDR3 is 12 residues. V was pared by 0 bases and J by 4 bases, with 6 bases between. Germline CDR1 reads GTSNPN; CDR2 reads SVGIG (reference sequence). Based on the CDR3 plus reference TRBV30 and TRBJ1-1, the full variable domain is SQTIHQWPATLVQPVGSPLSLECTVEGTSNPNLYWYRQAAGRGLQLLFYSVGIGQISSEVPQNLSASRPQDRQFILSSKKLLLSDSGFYLCAWSVHGTEAFFGQGTRLTVV.

This clonotype was picked up many times. The chain is built from TRBV20-1 and TRBJ1-1, with D maybe TRBD1 (5 bases). The CDR3 loop spans 12 amino acids. Germline lookup yields CDR1 DFQATT and CDR2 SNEGSKA (reference sequence). CDR3 region: CSRGTVNTEAFF. The DNA of the CDR3 is TGCAGCCGGGGGACGGTGAACACTGAAGCTTTCTTT.

This clonotype has ten or more counts. V and J are TRBV29-1 and TRBJ2-5; D may match TRBD1 or TRBD2 (5 bases each). Germline CDR1 is SQVTM and CDR2 is ANQGSEA. Trimming pared 4 bases from V and 5 bases from J, leaving 11 bases between. The CDR3 runs to 12 residues. The CDR3: CSVGPEGETQYF. The CDR3 nucleotides read TGCAGCGTTGGTCCAGAGGGGGAGACCCAGTACTTC. The full variable domain, its missing parts supplied by reference TRBV29-1 and TRBJ2-5, is SAVISQKPSRDICQRGTSLTIQCQVDSQVTMMFWYRQQPGQSLTLIATANQGSEATYESGFVIDKFPISRPNLTFSTLTVSNMSPEDSSIYLCSVGPEGETQYFGPGTRLLVL.

This clonotype has ten or more counts. The J gene is TRBJ2-2, the V gene TRBV12-5; no firm D call. The germline V gene encodes CDR1 LGHNT and CDR2 FRNRAP. Trimming took 0 bases from V and 4 from J, leaving 12 bases between them. The CDR3 covers 16 residues. The CDR3 coding sequence is TGTGCTAGTGGTTTGGTCGGTGCATCGGGCACCGGGGAGCTGTTTTTT. It yields the protein CASGLVGASGTGELFF.

The J gene is TRBJ1-5, the V gene TRBV5-6; D is perhaps TRBD1 (6 bases). Between the trimmed V and J ends, which lost 3 bases and 8 bases, there was a span of 12 bases. The CDR3 runs to 13 residues. Germline assignment: CDR1 SGHDT and CDR2 YYEEEE. The CDR3 DNA sequence: TGTGCCAGCAGCTCGATAGAGGGGGAGCCCCAGCATTTT. As protein: CASSSIEGEPQHF.

This clonotype was picked up many times. The V gene is TRBV6-1, the J gene TRBJ1-6; 8 nucleotides agree with TRBD1. CDR3 size: 15 residues. V lost 4 bases, J lost 9 bases, and 8 bases stayed unmatched. CDR1 is MNHNS, CDR2 SASEGT, per germline. CDR3 bases: TGTGCCAGCAGTGTACGACAGGGGTTGCGTTCACCCCTCCACTTT. This sequence encodes CASSVRQGLRSPLHF.

Ten or more counts support this clonotype. The V and J genes are TRBV3-1 and TRBJ2-7, with D perhaps TRBD2 (6 bases). From germline, CDR1 is LGHDT and CDR2 YNNKEL (reference sequence). This CDR3 contains 15 residues. V lost 1 base to trimming and J lost 2 bases, with 12 bases between them. The CDR3 DNA is TGTGCCAGCAGCCAAGTAAACGGGGGTCCCTACGAGCAGTACTTC. Translated: CASSQVNGGPYEQYF.

This clonotype was detected many times. The chain joins TRBV28 to TRBJ2-5; 7 positions agree with TRBD1. This CDR3 region has 17 residues. The V segment lost 1 base and the J segment 4 bases; nucleotides outside the gene matches: 12. Germline CDR1 reads MDHEN; CDR2 reads SYDVKM. The CDR3: CASSLSVQGDGRETQYF. The DNA for the CDR3 is TGTGCCAGCAGTTTATCGGTCCAGGGGGACGGCAGAGAGACCCAGTACTTC.

This chain connects TRBV30 to TRBJ1-5; D is unresolved. This CDR3 has 15 residues. Germline CDR1 reads GTSNPN; CDR2 reads SVGIG (reference sequence). With 0 bases removed from V and 1 base from J, the gap between germline ends came to 10 bases. The CDR3 DNA sequence: TGTGCCTGGAGTGTACCGGGATCCAGCAATCAGCCCCAGCATTTT. Encoded protein: CAWSVPGSSNQPQHF.